This T cell receptor (beta chain) was observed in a study of OX40 agonist ivuxolimab in advanced cancers. This CDR3 has 14 amino acids. Germline assignment: CDR1 SGHNT and CDR2 YYREEE (reference sequence). V lost 2 bases and J lost 7; bases outside the gene matches: 5. Sequencing was performed with immunoSEQ multiplex PCR; in TCRdb, only in-frame clones are kept and a portion is missing. This repertoire shows tens of thousands of clones, approximately 73% found once; its top ten account for nearly 9.5%. The chain employs TRBV5-4 and TRBJ2-1; 8 bases are shared with TRBD1. The source material was CD4+ or CD8+ T cells sorted from blood, sampled in a trial of the OX40 agonist ivuxolimab. The sequence derives from an adult with an advanced solid tumor such as melanoma, head and neck, liver or kidney cancer. The DNA for the CDR3 is TGTGCCAGCAGCTTTCAGGGGGCCGGGAATGAGCAGTTCTTC. This encodes CASSFQGAGNEQFF.